This TCR beta chain was found in a study of blood T cells in healthy people across ages. Study outcomes and limitations: Naive CD4+ cell counts and diversity both ran higher in long-lived than in aged donors.

It was with a sample-barcoded 5' primer and a J-beta primer mix that a second PCR of about 6 to 12 cycles was run. Paired-end reads containing CDR3 totaled no fewer than 3 million for each sample. TCRdb called the 5' RACE reads again in MiXCR, with one record for every CDR3 protein. The table includes 700,000 to 900,000 distinct CDR3 sequences, roughly 25% detected once. V shed 6 bases and J 1 base; nucleotides not matched to a gene: 10. The germline CDR1 and CDR2 sequences are SGHRS and YFSETQ. The CDR3 has 16 amino acids. As regards this clonotype: Its specificity is not known.

These data were also filed under a second study, of T cells of mothers and their children.

The clonotype comes from a boy younger than 18 in good health. Material: blood. The genes are TRBV5-1 and TRBJ2-5; TRBD1 matches at 9 bases. The CDR3 protein is CASTHRPGQGQETQYF. In nucleotides, the CDR3 is TGCGCCAGCACCCATCGCCCGGGACAGGGCCAAGAGACCCAGTACTTC.